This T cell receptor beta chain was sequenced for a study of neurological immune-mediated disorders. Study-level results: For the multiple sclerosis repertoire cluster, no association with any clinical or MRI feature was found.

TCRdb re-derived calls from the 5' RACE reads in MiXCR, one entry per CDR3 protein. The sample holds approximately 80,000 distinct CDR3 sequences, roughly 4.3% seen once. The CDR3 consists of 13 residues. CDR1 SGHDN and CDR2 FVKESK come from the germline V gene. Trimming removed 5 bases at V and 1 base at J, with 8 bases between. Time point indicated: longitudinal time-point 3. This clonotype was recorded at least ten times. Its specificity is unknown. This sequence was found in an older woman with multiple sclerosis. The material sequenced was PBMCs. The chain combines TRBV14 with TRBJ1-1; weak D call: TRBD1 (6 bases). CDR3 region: CASSTGWNTEAFF. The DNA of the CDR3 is TGTGCCAGCAGCACAGGGTGGAACACTGAAGCTTTCTTT.